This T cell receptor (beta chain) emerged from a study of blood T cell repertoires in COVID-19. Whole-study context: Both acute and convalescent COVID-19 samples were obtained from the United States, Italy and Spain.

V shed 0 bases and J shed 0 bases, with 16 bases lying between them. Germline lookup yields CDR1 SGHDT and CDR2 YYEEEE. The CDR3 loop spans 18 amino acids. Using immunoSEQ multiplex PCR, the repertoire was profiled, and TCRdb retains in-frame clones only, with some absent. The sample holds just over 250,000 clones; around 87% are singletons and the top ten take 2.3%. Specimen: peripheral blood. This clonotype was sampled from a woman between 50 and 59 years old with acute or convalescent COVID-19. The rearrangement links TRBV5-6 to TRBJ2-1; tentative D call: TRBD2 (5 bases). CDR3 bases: TGTGCCAGCAGCTTGGGCCTGGGAGCGTCCCTCTCCTACAATGAGCAGTTCTTC. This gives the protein CASSLGLGASLSYNEQFF.